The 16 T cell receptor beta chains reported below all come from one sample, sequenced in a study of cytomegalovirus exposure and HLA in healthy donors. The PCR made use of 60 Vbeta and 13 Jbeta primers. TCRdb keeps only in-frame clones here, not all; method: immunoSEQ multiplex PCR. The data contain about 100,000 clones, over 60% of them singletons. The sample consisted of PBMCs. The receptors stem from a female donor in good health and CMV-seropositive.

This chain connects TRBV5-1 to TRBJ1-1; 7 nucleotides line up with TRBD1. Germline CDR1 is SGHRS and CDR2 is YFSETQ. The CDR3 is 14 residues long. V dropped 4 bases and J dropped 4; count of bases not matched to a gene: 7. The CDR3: CASSLGQAITEAFF. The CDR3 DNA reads TGCGCCAGCAGCCTTGGACAGGCGATCACTGAAGCTTTCTTT. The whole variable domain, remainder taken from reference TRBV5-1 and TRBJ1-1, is KAGVTQTPRYLIKTRGQQVTLSCSPISGHRSVSWYQQTPGQGLQFLFEYFSETQRNKGNFPGRFSGRQFSNSRSEMNVSTLELGDSALYLCASSLGQAITEAFFGQGTRLTVV.

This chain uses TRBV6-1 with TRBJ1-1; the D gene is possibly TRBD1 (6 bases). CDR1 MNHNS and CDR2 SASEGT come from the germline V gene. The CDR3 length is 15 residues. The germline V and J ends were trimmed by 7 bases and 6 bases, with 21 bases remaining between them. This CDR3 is CASTWGQSGIAEAFF. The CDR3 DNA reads TGTGCCAGCACGTGGGGGCAGAGCGGAATTGCTGAAGCTTTCTTT.

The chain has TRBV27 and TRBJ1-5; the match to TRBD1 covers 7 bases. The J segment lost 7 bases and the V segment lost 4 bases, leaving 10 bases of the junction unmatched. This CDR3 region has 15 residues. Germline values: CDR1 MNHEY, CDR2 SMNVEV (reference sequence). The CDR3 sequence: CASSSLTGWNQPQHF. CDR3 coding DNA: TGTGCCAGCAGTTCTCTGACAGGGTGGAACCAGCCCCAGCATTTT.

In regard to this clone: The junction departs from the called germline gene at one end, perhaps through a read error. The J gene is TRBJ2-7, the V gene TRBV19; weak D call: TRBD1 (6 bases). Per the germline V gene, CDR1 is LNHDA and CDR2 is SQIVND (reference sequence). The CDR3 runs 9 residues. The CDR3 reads CARDAETGF. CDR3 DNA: TGTGCCAGGGATGCCGAGACAGGCTTC.

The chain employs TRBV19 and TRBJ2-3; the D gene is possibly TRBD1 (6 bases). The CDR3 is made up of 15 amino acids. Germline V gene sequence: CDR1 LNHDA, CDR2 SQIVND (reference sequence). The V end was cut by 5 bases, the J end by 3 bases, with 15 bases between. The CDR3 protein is CASSGRQGITDTQYF. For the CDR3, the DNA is TGTGCCAGTAGTGGGCGGCAGGGGATAACAGATACGCAGTATTTT. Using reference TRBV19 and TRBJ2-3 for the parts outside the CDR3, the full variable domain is DGGITQSPKYLFRKEGQNVTLSCEQNLNHDAMYWYRQDPGQGLRLIYYSQIVNDFQKGDIAEGYSVSREKKESFPLTVTSAQKNPTAFYLCASSGRQGITDTQYFGPGTRLTVL.

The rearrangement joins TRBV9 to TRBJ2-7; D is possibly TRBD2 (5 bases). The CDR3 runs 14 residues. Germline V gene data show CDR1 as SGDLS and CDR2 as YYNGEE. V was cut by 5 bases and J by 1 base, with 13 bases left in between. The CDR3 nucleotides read TGTGCCAGCAGTGAGACGGGAATGTCCTACGAGCAGTACTTC. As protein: CASSETGMSYEQYF.

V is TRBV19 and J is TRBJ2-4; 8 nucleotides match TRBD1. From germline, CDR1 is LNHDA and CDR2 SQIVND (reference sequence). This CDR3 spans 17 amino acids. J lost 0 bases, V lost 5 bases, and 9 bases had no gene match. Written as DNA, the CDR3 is TGTGCCAGTAGTCCGGACAGGGCGCGGCTAGCCAAAAACATTCAGTACTTC. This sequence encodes CASSPDRARLAKNIQYF.

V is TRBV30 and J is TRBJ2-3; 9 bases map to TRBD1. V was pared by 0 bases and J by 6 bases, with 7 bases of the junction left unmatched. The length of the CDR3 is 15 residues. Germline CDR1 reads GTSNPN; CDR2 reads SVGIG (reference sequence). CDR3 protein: CAWSVGTGNQDTQYF. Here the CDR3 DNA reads TGTGCCTGGAGTGTAGGGACAGGGAATCAGGATACGCAGTATTTT.

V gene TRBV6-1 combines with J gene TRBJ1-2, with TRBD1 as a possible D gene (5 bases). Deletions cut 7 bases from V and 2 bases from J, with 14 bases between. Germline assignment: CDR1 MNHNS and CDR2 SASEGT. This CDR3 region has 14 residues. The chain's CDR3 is CASIKGRENYGYTF. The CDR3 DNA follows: TGTGCCAGCATTAAGGGGCGGGAAAACTATGGCTACACCTTC.

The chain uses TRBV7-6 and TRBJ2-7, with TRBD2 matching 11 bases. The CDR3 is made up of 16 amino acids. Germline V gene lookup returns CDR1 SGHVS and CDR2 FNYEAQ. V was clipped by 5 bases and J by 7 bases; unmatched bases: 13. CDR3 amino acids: CASSRPPLAGGGEQYF. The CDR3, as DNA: TGTGCCAGCAGCCGACCACCCCTAGCGGGAGGAGGAGAGCAGTACTTC.

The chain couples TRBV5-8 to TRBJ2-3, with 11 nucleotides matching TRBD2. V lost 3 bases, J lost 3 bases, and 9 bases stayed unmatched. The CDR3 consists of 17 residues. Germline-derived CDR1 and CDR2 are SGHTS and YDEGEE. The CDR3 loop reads CASSSLITSGRTDTQYF. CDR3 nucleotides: TGTGCCAGCAGCTCGCTTATAACTAGCGGGAGAACAGATACGCAGTATTTT.

The CDR3 spells CASSHWGQGKREQYF. The CDR3 nucleotides are TGCGCCAGCAGCCACTGGGGACAGGGGAAGAGAGAGCAGTACTTC. This chain connects TRBV4-1 to TRBJ2-7; the match to TRBD1 covers 10 bases. CDR1 and CDR2 from the germline V gene are MGHRA and YSYEKL. The CDR3 sequence is 15 residues long. V lost 3 bases to trimming and J lost 7 bases; unmatched junction nucleotides: 9.

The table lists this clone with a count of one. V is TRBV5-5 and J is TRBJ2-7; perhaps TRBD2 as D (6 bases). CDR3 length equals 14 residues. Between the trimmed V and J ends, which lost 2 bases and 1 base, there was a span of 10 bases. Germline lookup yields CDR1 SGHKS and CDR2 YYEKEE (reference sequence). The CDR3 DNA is TGTGCCAGCAGCTTTAGCGGTCCTTCCTACGAGCAGTACTTC. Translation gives CASSFSGPSYEQYF.

The chain's CDR3 is CAWKVGLVGEQFF. CDR3 nucleotide sequence: TGTGCCTGGAAGGTGGGACTAGTGGGTGAGCAGTTCTTC. The chain links TRBV30 to TRBJ2-1; TRBD2 aligns across 8 bases. Germline lookup yields CDR1 GTSNPN and CDR2 SVGIG (reference sequence). The V segment lost 4 bases and the J segment 9 bases; nucleotides outside the gene matches: 8. The CDR3 loop spans 13 amino acids.

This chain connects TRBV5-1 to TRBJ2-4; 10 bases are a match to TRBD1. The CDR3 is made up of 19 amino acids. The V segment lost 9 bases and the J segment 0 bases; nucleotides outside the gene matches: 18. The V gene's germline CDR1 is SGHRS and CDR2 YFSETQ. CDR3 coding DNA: TGCGCCATCGTACCGGGACAGGGGCCTCTCCGTTTAGCCAAAAACATTCAGTACTTC. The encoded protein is CAIVPGQGPLRLAKNIQYF.

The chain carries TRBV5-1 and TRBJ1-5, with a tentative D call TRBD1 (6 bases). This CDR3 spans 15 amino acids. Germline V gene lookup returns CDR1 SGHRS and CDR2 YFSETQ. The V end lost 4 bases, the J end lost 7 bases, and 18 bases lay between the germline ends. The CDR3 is CASSPGPDSLQPQHF. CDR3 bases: TGCGCCAGCAGCCCGGGCCCGGACAGTCTCCAGCCCCAGCATTTT.